This TCR beta chain emerged from a study of vaccination effects on CD4 cells after COVID-19. Viral peptide pools were used in the ViraFEST assay to expand antigen-specific CD4+ T cells, and sequencing came afterward. The culture ran for roughly ten days before CD4+ T cells were isolated. Prior SARS-CoV-2 infection was absent in the vaccine recipients, as shown by negative nucleocapsid antibodies. At days 3 and 7, half of the medium was exchanged for IL-2 medium. Method: immunoSEQ multiplex PCR; TCRdb's copy keeps in-frame clones and lacks some. The sample records fewer than 70,000 clones, roughly 80% being singletons. Trimming cost V 5 bases and J 6 bases, with 8 bases left between them. Germline assignment: CDR1 SGHTA and CDR2 FQGNSA. The CDR3 loop spans 12 amino acids. Worth noting for this clone: Its antigen is unidentified.

General observations from the study: Clones of infection and vaccine origin contracted markedly late after vaccination.

The clonotype comes from a human donor who received a COVID-19 vaccine. This chain uses TRBV7-2 with TRBJ1-5; D ambiguous. The sequencing here drew on CD4+ T cells from PBMCs cultured with SARS-CoV-2 spike peptides, taken before COVID-19 vaccination. Here the CDR3 reads CASSPYAQPQHF. The CDR3 DNA is TGTGCCAGCAGCCCCTATGCTCAGCCCCAGCATTTT.